The sequence of this TCR beta chain was determined in a study of blood T cell repertoires in COVID-19. In the study overall: Sources were T cells, B-cell-depleted T cells, or PBMCs; the material itself was cDNA or gDNA.

The ends were cut back, 6 bases at V and 3 bases at J, with 12 bases in the middle. The CDR3 spans 13 residues. The germline gives CDR1 SNHLY, CDR2 FYNNEI. The assay was immunoSEQ multiplex PCR, and TCRdb's table has in-frame clones only and misses some. The top ten clones hold approximately 6% of a sample with under 250,000 clones, 60% to 85% of them seen once. Input material: peripheral blood. This TCR was recovered from a woman between 65 and 79 years old with acute or convalescent COVID-19. J is TRBJ2-7 and V is TRBV2, with D tentatively TRBD1 (5 bases). The CDR3, as DNA: TGTGCCAGCAGAGGGGCTTTCCACTACGAGCAGTACTTC. Translation: CASRGAFHYEQYF.